This T cell receptor beta chain was recorded in a study of T cells in Graves' hyperthyroidism and ophthalmopathy. Hyperthyroidism patients were newly diagnosed, had disease duration under 2 months, and were aged 18 to 65 years. Not enrolled were patients with uncontrolled infection, other autoimmune disease, pregnancy or lactation. Amplified regions were TCR beta CDR3 sequences from RNA transcripts. HTBI primers were the set used in a first-round RT-PCR of the TCR CDR3. Each CDR3 protein gets one entry after TCRdb re-called the multiplex PCR reads with MiXCR. The sample records approximately 400,000 distinct CDR3 sequences, around 16% being singletons. This clonotype was seen a few times. Its matching antigen is unknown. Study observations and caveats: The authors' 13 V-J model separated ophthalmopathy from stable hyperthyroidism.

Germline CDR1 and CDR2: LNHDA and SQIVND (reference sequence). V lost 7 bases to trimming and J lost 2 bases; unmatched junction nucleotides: 2. The CDR3 contains 13 residues. The V gene is TRBV19, the J gene TRBJ1-5; 7 nucleotides agree with TRBD1. This TCR was sampled from a woman in her late teens or twenties with Graves' hyperthyroidism that later progressed to Graves' ophthalmopathy. Sample: blood. The CDR3 loop is CASTGQGNQPQHF. As DNA, the CDR3 is TGTGCCAGTACAGGACAGGGCAATCAGCCCCAGCATTTT.